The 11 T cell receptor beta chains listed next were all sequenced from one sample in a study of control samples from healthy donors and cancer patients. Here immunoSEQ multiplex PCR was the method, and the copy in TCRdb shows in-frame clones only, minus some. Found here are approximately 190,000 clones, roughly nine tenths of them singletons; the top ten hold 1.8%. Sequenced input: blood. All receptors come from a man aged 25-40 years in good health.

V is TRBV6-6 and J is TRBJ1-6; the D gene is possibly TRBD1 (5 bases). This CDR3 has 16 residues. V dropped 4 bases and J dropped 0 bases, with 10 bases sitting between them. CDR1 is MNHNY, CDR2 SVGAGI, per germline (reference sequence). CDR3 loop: CASSWAGRSYNSPLHF. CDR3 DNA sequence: TGTGCCAGCAGTTGGGCAGGGCGCTCCTATAATTCACCCCTCCACTTT.

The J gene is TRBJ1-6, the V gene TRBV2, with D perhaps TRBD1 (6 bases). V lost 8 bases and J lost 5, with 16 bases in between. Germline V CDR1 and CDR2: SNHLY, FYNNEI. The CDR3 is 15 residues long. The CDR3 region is CASETTGQNNSPLHF. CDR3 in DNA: TGTGCCAGCGAGACGACGGGACAAAATAATTCACCCCTCCACTTT.

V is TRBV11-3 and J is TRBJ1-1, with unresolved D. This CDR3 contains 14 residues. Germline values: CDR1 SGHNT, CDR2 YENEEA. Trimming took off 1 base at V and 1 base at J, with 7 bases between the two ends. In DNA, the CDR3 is TGTGCCAGCAGCTTAGGGGGAAGGAACACTGAAGCTTTCTTT. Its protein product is CASSLGGRNTEAFF.

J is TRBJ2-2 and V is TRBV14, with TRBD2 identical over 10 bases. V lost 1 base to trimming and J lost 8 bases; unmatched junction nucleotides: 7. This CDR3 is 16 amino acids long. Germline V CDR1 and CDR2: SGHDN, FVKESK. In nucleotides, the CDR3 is TGTGCCAGCAGCCAAGCCAAGCGGGGGGGCCTAGGGGAGCTGTTTTTT. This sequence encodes CASSQAKRGGLGELFF.

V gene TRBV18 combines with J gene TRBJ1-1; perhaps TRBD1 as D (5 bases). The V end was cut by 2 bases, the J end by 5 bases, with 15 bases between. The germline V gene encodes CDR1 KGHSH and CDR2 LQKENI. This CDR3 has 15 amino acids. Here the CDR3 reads CASSPTRGVQTEAFF. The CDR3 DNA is TGTGCCAGCTCACCAACAAGGGGAGTTCAGACTGAAGCTTTCTTT.

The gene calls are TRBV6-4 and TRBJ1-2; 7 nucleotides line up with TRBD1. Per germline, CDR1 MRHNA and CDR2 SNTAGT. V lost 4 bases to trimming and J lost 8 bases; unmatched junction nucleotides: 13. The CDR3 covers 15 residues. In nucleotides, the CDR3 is TGTGCCAGCAGTGTTAGCGGACAGGAAGGAAGGGGCTACACCTTC. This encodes CASSVSGQEGRGYTF.

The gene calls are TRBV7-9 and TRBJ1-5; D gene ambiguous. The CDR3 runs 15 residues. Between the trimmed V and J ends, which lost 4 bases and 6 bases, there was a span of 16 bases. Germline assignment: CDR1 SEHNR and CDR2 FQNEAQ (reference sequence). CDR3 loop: CASSSSRGVSQPQHF. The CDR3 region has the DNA TGTGCCAGCAGCTCCTCCCGCGGGGTGAGTCAGCCCCAGCATTTT.

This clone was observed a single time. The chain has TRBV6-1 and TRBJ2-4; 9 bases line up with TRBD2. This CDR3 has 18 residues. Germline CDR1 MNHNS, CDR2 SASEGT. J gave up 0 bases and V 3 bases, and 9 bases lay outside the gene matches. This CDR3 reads CASSDAGGPVLAKNIQYF. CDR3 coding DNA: TGTGCCAGCAGTGATGCGGGGGGGCCTGTACTAGCCAAAAACATTCAGTACTTC.

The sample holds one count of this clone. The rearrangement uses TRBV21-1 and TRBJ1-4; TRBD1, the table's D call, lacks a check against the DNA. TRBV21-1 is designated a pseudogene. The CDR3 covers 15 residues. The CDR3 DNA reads TGTGCCAGCAGCGTCCACAGGGGTACCAGAGAAAAACTGTTTTTT. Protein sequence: CASSVHRGTREKLFF.

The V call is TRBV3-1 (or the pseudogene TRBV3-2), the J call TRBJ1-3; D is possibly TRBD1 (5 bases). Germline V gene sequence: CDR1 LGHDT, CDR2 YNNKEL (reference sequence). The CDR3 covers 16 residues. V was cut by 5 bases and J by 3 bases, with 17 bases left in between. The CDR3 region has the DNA TGTGCCAGCAGCTTAAGCTGGGGGTACGGTGGAAACACCATATATTTT. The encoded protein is CASSLSWGYGGNTIYF.

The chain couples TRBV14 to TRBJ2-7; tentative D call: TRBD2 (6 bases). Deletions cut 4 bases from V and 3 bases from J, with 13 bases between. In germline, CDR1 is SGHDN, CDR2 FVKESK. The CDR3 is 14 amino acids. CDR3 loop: CASSPHRELYEQYF. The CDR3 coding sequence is TGTGCCAGCAGCCCCCACCGGGAGCTCTACGAGCAGTACTTC. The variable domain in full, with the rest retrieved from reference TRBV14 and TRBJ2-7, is EAGVTQFPSHSVIEKGQTVTLRCDPISGHDNLYWYRRVMGKEIKFLLHFVKESKQDESGMPNNRFLAERTGGTYSTLKVQPAELEDSGVYFCASSPHRELYEQYFGPGTRLTVT.